A single TCR beta chain is shown here with its context. Its antigen is undetermined. Within the sample, other DNA sequences also encode this same CDR3. This sample is drawn from a study of shared clonotypes between healthy human individuals. Study-level background: For every donor, three CD4 naive, three CD4 memory, two CD8 naive and one CD8 memory plates were used.

Investigators divided CD4+ cells into CD45RA+ naive and CD45RA-negative memory subsets. Sequencing was performed with immunoSEQ multiplex PCR; in TCRdb, only in-frame clones are kept and a portion is missing. The sample records around 700,000 clones, 55% to 85% being singletons. The CDR3 is 14 amino acids. V lost 3 bases and J 4 bases, leaving 12 bases between the germline ends. The germline gives CDR1 KGHSH, CDR2 LQKENI. Study results and limitations: Larger richness was generally estimated for naive than memory subsets.

The chain links TRBV18 to TRBJ1-1; a possible D gene is TRBD1 (5 bases). Specimen: memory CD4+ T cells sorted from blood. Subset denoted: CD45RA-negative fraction. This receptor was identified in a woman aged 25 to 39 in good health. DNA of the CDR3: TGTGCCAGCTCACCGGGGCAGGGAAGCACTGAAGCTTTCTTT. As protein: CASSPGQGSTEAFF.